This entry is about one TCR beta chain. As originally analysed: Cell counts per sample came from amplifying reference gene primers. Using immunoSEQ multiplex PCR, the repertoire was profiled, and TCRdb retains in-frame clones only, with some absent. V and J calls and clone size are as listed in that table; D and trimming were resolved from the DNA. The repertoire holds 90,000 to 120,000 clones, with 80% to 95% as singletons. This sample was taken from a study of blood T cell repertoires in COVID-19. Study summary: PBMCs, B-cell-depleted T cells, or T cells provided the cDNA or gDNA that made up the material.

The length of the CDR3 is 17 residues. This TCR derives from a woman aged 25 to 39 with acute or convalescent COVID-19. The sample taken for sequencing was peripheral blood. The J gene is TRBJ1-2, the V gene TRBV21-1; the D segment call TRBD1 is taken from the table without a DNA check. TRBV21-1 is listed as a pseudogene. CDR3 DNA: TGTGCCAGCAGCCCGAGGCCCCACAGGGTTTGGGACTATGGCTACACCTTC. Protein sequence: CASSPRPHRVWDYGYTF.